This entry is about one T cell receptor beta chain. Antigen specificity is unknown. The CDR3 regions of TCR beta were amplified from RNA transcripts. Researchers ran a first-round RT-PCR on the TCR CDR3 using the HTBI primer set. TCRdb re-called the multiplex PCR reads through MiXCR, storing one row per CDR3 protein. This repertoire shows around 700,000 distinct CDR3 sequences, over 15% found once; its top ten account for approximately 16%. V shed 3 bases, J shed 6 bases, and the junction held 5 bases outside the gene matches. Germline lookup yields CDR1 DFQATT and CDR2 SNEGSKA (reference sequence). This CDR3 is built from 13 residues. Uncontrolled infection, other autoimmune disease, pregnancy or lactation barred patients from enrollment. The data originate from a study of T cells in Graves' hyperthyroidism and ophthalmopathy. General observations from the study: Most thyroid clonotypes with frequency above 0.001 were detected in blood. Separating ophthalmopathy from stable hyperthyroidism was achieved by a 13 V-J model.

The J gene is TRBJ1-5, the V gene TRBV20-1; 7 bases match TRBD1. The receptor was derived from a woman aged 50 to 60 with Graves' hyperthyroidism that later progressed to Graves' ophthalmopathy. The sequenced sample was blood. As DNA, the CDR3 is TGCAGTGCTAGTGGACAGGTCGGTCAGCCCCAGCATTTT. It encodes CSASGQVGQPQHF.